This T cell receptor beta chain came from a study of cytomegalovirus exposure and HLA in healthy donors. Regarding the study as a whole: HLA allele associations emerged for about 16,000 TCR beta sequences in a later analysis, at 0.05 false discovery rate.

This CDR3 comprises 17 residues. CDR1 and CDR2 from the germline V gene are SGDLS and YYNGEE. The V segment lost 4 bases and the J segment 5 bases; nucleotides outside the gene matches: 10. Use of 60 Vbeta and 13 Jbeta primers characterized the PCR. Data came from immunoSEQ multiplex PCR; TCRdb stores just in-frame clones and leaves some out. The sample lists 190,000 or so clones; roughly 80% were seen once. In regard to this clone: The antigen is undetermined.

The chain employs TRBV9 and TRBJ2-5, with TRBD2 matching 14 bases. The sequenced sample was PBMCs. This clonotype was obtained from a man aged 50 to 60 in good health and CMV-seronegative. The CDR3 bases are TGTGCCAGCAGCCCGACTAGCGGGGGGGCCTCTCGGGAGACCCAGTACTTC. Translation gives CASSPTSGGASRETQYF.